The 28 T cell receptor beta chains below all came from one sample that was sequenced in a study of molecular identifiers for immune sequencing clone quantification. TCRdb independently ran MiXCR on the PCR reads; one entry per CDR3 protein. Of about 60,000 distinct CDR3 sequences listed, under 20% are singletons. The material sequenced was naive CD8+ T cells from blood, with Jurkat cell RNA spiked in. Subset given: FACS-sorted CD8+CD4-CCR7+CD45RA+ naive T cells. The receptors stem from a human donor in good health. Some libraries in this study had Jurkat cell RNA spiked in.

About this clonotype: This clone may be a read error of a much larger clone one base away. The final CDR3 position lacks the conserved phenylalanine or tryptophan, pointing to a likely read error. The V call is TRBV11-2, the J call TRBJ2-7; the match to TRBD2 covers 10 bases. The germline CDR1 and CDR2 sequences are SGHAT and FQNNGV. Losses at the gene ends were 5 bases for V and 6 bases for J; bases not matched to a gene: 10. CDR3 length: 15 amino acids. CDR3 region: CASSPGSLAGVEQYS. CDR3 sequence (DNA): TGTGCCAGCAGCCCCGGGAGTCTAGCGGGAGTCGAGCAGTACTCC.

This clonotype was detected many times. The V call is TRBV29-1, the J call TRBJ1-3, with D possibly being TRBD1 (5 bases). CDR3 length: 14 amino acids. Germline V CDR1 and CDR2: SQVTM, ANQGSEA. Trimming removed 6 bases from V and 0 bases from J, with 12 bases in between. The CDR3 here is CSVSGPSSGNTIYF. The DNA of the CDR3 is TGCAGCGTGTCGGGGCCCTCCTCTGGAAACACCATATATTTT. Full variable domain (outside the CDR3, taken from reference TRBV29-1 and TRBJ1-3): SAVISQKPSRDICQRGTSLTIQCQVDSQVTMMFWYRQQPGQSLTLIATANQGSEATYESGFVIDKFPISRPNLTFSTLTVSNMSPEDSSIYLCSVSGPSSGNTIYFGEGSWLTVV.

Worth noting for this clonotype: Since the CDR3 does not end with the conserved phenylalanine or tryptophan, this likely comes from a read error. The V call is TRBV9, the J call TRBJ2-1; D is undetermined. The V gene's germline CDR1 is SGDLS and CDR2 YYNGEE. This CDR3 is 18 amino acids long. The germline V and J ends were trimmed by 0 bases and 3 bases, with 19 bases remaining between them. The CDR3 loop is CASSVAPDTGIGYNEQFL. CDR3 bases: TGTGCCAGCAGCGTAGCTCCCGACACGGGTATCGGCTACAATGAGCAGTTCCTC.

As to this clonotype: This may stem from a read error, because a much larger clone lies one nucleotide away. This chain connects TRBV5-3 to TRBJ2-2; 8 bases are shared with TRBD2. TRBV5-3 is an ORF; its function is uncertain. CDR3 length equals 15 residues. Trimming took 8 bases from V and 5 from J; bases not matched to a gene: 11. The CDR3 sequence: CASSLAGRLTGELFF. As DNA, the CDR3 is TGTGCCAGCAGCCTAGCGGGCCGTTTAACCGGGGAGCTGTTTTTT.

On this clonotype itself: It is likely a read error, because the conserved phenylalanine at the end of the CDR3 is missing. The chain uses TRBV30 and TRBJ2-2, with 10 nucleotides matching TRBD2. This CDR3 has 15 residues. The V segment lost 4 bases and the J segment 5 bases; nucleotides outside the gene matches: 7. CDR1 and CDR2 from the germline V gene are GTSNPN and SVGIG (reference sequence). CDR3 in DNA: TGTGCCTGGAACCCCGGGGGACTAGCGACCGGGGAGCTGTTTTTG. Amino acids: CAWNPGGLATGELFL.

In its sample, this clonotype was seen many times. The CDR3 sequence: CASSLEGGQETQYF. CDR3 nucleotides: TGCGCCAGCAGCTTGGAAGGGGGCCAAGAGACCCAGTACTTC. The chain is built from TRBV5-1 and TRBJ2-5, with TRBD1 as a possible D gene (6 bases). The CDR3 consists of 14 residues. Trimming removed 0 bases at V and 1 base at J, with 7 bases between. Germline V CDR1 and CDR2: SGHRS, YFSETQ. The full variable domain, its missing parts supplied by reference TRBV5-1 and TRBJ2-5, is KAGVTQTPRYLIKTRGQQVTLSCSPISGHRSVSWYQQTPGQGLQFLFEYFSETQRNKGNFPGRFSGRQFSNSRSEMNVSTLELGDSALYLCASSLEGGQETQYFGPGTRLLVL.

The chain carries TRBV6-5 and TRBJ2-5; no clear D gene. This CDR3 spans 11 amino acids. Germline values: CDR1 MNHEY, CDR2 SVGAGI. The V end lost 3 bases, the J end lost 5 bases, and 4 bases lay between the germline ends. DNA of the CDR3: TGTGCCAGCAGTTATTTCGAGACCCAGTACTTC. Its translation is CASSYFETQYF.

This clonotype was seen many times. The gene calls are TRBV4-2 and TRBJ2-1, with D perhaps TRBD1 (5 bases). The CDR3 sequence is 16 residues long. Trimming left V 4 bases short and J 0 bases short, with 13 bases between. Per the germline V gene, CDR1 is LGHNA and CDR2 is YNFKEQ. The CDR3: CASSPRQLSSYNEQFF. The CDR3 DNA reads as TGTGCCAGCAGCCCGCGACAGCTCAGCTCCTACAATGAGCAGTTCTTC.

This chain uses TRBV4-1 with TRBJ2-1; 7 positions agree with TRBD2. The CDR3 runs to 12 residues. The V gene's germline CDR1 is MGHRA and CDR2 YSYEKL. Trimming at V came to 4 bases and at J to 8 bases, leaving 2 bases not matched to a gene. CDR3 sequence (DNA): TGCGCCAGCAGCCCCGGGGGGTATGAGCAGTTCTTC. Its translation: CASSPGGYEQFF.

This clonotype occurred many times. This rearrangement joins TRBV15 to TRBJ2-2; TRBD2 is a possible D gene (6 bases). The CDR3 length is 15 residues. V was trimmed by 4 bases and J by 5 bases, leaving 14 bases between them. From germline, CDR1 is LNHNV and CDR2 YYDKDF (reference sequence). CDR3 sequence (DNA): TGTGCCACCAGCATACCGCCCGGGGGAACCGGGGAGCTGTTTTTT. It specifies CATSIPPGGTGELFF. Full variable domain (outside the CDR3, taken from reference TRBV15 and TRBJ2-2): DAMVIQNPRYQVTQFGKPVTLSCSQTLNHNVMYWYQQKSSQAPKLLFHYYDKDFNNEADTPDNFQSRRPNTSFCFLDIRSPGLGDTAMYLCATSIPPGGTGELFFGEGSRLTVL.

The chain uses TRBV5-6 and TRBJ2-1; D remains ambiguous. Germline values: CDR1 SGHDT, CDR2 YYEEEE. Trimming stripped 3 bases from V and 8 bases from J, with 9 bases between. CDR3 size: 12 residues. CDR3 protein: CASSSKADEQFF. The CDR3 coding sequence is TGTGCCAGCAGCTCGAAGGCGGATGAGCAGTTCTTC. The complete variable domain, with remaining parts taken from reference TRBV5-6 and TRBJ2-1, reads DAGVTQSPTHLIKTRGQQVTLRCSPKSGHDTVSWYQQALGQGPQFIFQYYEEEERQRGNFPDRFSGHQFPNYSSELNVNALLLGDSALYLCASSSKADEQFFGPGTRLTVL.

This chain uses TRBV7-2 with TRBJ2-5; no clear D gene. Germline V gene data show CDR1 as SGHTA and CDR2 as FQGNSA. Trimming shortened V by 2 bases and J by 4 bases, and 8 bases separated the two germline ends. This CDR3 region has 13 residues. CDR3 nucleotides: TGTGCCAGCAGCTTAAGGTTCGGAGAGACCCAGTACTTC. As protein: CASSLRFGETQYF. The entire variable domain, with the rest obtained from reference TRBV7-2 and TRBJ2-5, is as follows: GAGVSQSPSNKVTEKGKDVELRCDPISGHTALYWYRQSLGQGLEFLIYFQGNSAPDKSGLPSDRFSAERTGGSVSTLTIQRTQQEDSAVYLCASSLRFGETQYFGPGTRLLVL.

In the case of this clonotype: This may arise from a read error, as a much more abundant clone is one base away. The chain links TRBV7-8 to TRBJ2-3; D not certain. This CDR3 is built from 13 residues. V was clipped by 4 bases and J by 2 bases, with 7 bases between them. Germline CDR1 SGHVS, CDR2 FQNEAQ. CDR3 coding DNA: TGTGCCAGCAGCTGTCGTTCCACAGATACGCAGTATTTT. Translation gives CASSCRSTDTQYF.

This clonotype was observed a few times. The chain carries TRBV11-2 and TRBJ2-7; D unclear. The germline V gene encodes CDR1 SGHAT and CDR2 FQNNGV. Trimming took off 6 bases at V and 3 bases at J, with 21 bases between the two ends. The CDR3 loop spans 16 amino acids. This CDR3 is CASSPTQVPHYYEQYF. The CDR3, as DNA: TGTGCCAGCAGTCCCACCCAGGTCCCGCACTACTACGAGCAGTACTTC.

The rearrangement uses TRBV5-6 and TRBJ2-1, with no clear D. Germline V gives CDR1 SGHDT, CDR2 YYEEEE. With 3 bases removed from V and 2 bases from J, the gap between germline ends came to 9 bases. The CDR3 runs 14 residues. The CDR3, as DNA: TGTGCCAGCAGCTCGGGCGAGCCCTACAATGAGCAGTTCTTC. Amino acid sequence: CASSSGEPYNEQFF.

The chain couples TRBV7-9 to TRBJ2-7, with D perhaps TRBD1 (6 bases). Trimming shortened V by 1 base and J by 6 bases, and 7 bases separated the two germline ends. The CDR3 is made up of 12 amino acids. The germline CDR1 and CDR2 sequences are SEHNR and FQNEAQ (reference sequence). As DNA, the CDR3 is TGTGCCAGCAGCTTAGAAGGGGGCGAGCAGTACTTC. It encodes CASSLEGGEQYF.

This clonotype was seen ten or more times. V usage is TRBV29-1 and J usage is TRBJ1-2; TRBD1 agrees at 10 bases. The CDR3 length is 16 residues. Germline V lookup: CDR1 SQVTM, CDR2 ANQGSEA. Trimming cost V 4 bases and J 5 bases; bases outside gene matches: 13. CDR3 sequence: CSVVLTGGAGDYGYTF. In DNA, the CDR3 is TGCAGCGTTGTTTTGACAGGGGGCGCGGGAGATTATGGCTACACCTTC.

The V gene is TRBV24-1, the J gene TRBJ1-1; D remains unclear. V was trimmed by 1 base and J by 11 bases, leaving 22 bases between them. Germline V CDR1 and CDR2: KGHDR, SFDVKD. The CDR3 covers 16 residues. For the CDR3, the DNA is TGTGCCACCAGTGATTTTGAGAGGCTGATAACTTGGTGGGCTTTCTTT. Protein product: CATSDFERLITWWAFF.

This clonotype has just a few counts. The chain combines TRBV4-3 with TRBJ2-3, with D possibly TRBD2 on 5 matching bases. CDR1 LGHNA and CDR2 YSLEER come from the germline V gene. Trimming stripped 0 bases from V and 0 bases from J, with 16 bases between. The length of the CDR3 is 18 residues. CDR3 protein: CASSQDLESGSSTDTQYF. Written as DNA, the CDR3 is TGCGCCAGCAGCCAAGATCTTGAGAGCGGTTCTAGCACAGATACGCAGTATTTT.

This clonotype was found many times. This chain uses TRBV29-1 with TRBJ2-7, with D hard to call. Trimming left V 3 bases short and J 3 bases short, with 15 bases between. The CDR3 has 14 amino acids. The V gene's germline CDR1 is SQVTM and CDR2 ANQGSEA. The CDR3 loop is CSVDAAGKGYEQYF. The CDR3 nucleotides read TGCAGCGTTGATGCGGCAGGAAAGGGCTACGAGCAGTACTTC.

This clonotype was detected a few times. CDR3: CASTNLAGGYNEQFF. The DNA of the CDR3 is TGTGCCAGTACCAACCTAGCGGGAGGCTACAATGAGCAGTTCTTC. The genes are TRBV19 and TRBJ2-1, with 11 nucleotides matching TRBD2. V lost 7 bases to trimming and J lost 3 bases; unmatched junction nucleotides: 5. The CDR3 sequence is 15 residues long. The germline V gene encodes CDR1 LNHDA and CDR2 SQIVND (reference sequence).

This clonotype was seen repeatedly, ten times or more. The chain carries TRBV20-1 and TRBJ2-7, with 10 bases identical to TRBD2. The CDR3 is made up of 16 amino acids. Germline CDR1 DFQATT, CDR2 SNEGSKA (reference sequence). Trimming cost V 6 bases and J 2 bases; bases outside gene matches: 13. The CDR3 DNA sequence: TGCAGTGCCTCACCGGGACTAGCGTTAGTACCCTACGAGCAGTACTTC. Translation: CSASPGLALVPYEQYF.

J is TRBJ2-1 and V is TRBV4-1; TRBD2 agrees at 11 bases. After removal of 2 bases from V and 6 bases from J, the junction contained 9 bases not matched to a gene. Germline V lookup: CDR1 MGHRA, CDR2 YSYEKL. The CDR3 extends over 17 amino acids. This CDR3 reads CASSQKPLAGGLNEQFF. In DNA, the CDR3 is TGCGCCAGCAGCCAAAAGCCGCTAGCGGGAGGTCTCAATGAGCAGTTCTTC.

This clonotype was counted a few times. CDR3 protein: CASSLGLAGDEQFF. DNA for the CDR3: TGTGCCAGCAGCCTGGGACTAGCGGGAGATGAGCAGTTCTTC. The chain employs TRBV28 and TRBJ2-1; 14 bases line up with TRBD2. The CDR3 length is 14 residues. The ends lost 6 bases at V and 8 bases at J; junction bases unmatched: 3. Germline V lookup: CDR1 MDHEN, CDR2 SYDVKM.

As for this clonotype: This could be a read error, since a much larger clone is one nucleotide away. This sequence joins TRBV19 and TRBJ1-5, with D possibly TRBD1 on 5 matching bases. From germline, CDR1 is LNHDA and CDR2 SQIVND (reference sequence). Trimming cost V 4 bases and J 1 base, with 11 bases left between them. CDR3 size: 15 residues. CDR3 in DNA: TGTGCCAGTAGTACGGACGGGGACAGCAATCAGCCCCAGCATTTT. It yields the protein CASSTDGDSNQPQHF.

This clonotype was observed at least ten times. The rearrangement links TRBV27 to TRBJ2-7; 8 nucleotides align to TRBD1. The CDR3 is 13 residues long. Trimming removed 6 bases from V and 4 bases from J; junction bases left unmatched: 5. Looked up from germline, CDR1 is MNHEY and CDR2 is SMNVEV (reference sequence). CDR3 region: CASRGQAGYEQYF. The DNA for the CDR3 is TGTGCCAGCAGGGGACAGGCGGGTTACGAGCAGTACTTC.

This chain joins TRBV7-2 and TRBJ2-7, with TRBD2 matching 11 bases. From germline, CDR1 is SGHTA and CDR2 FQGNSA. After removal of 3 bases from V and 4 bases from J, the junction contained 14 bases not matched to a gene. The CDR3 sequence is 18 residues long. The DNA of the CDR3 is TGTGCCAGCAGCTTCGAGGGGGGACTAGCGGCTTTTCCGTACGAGCAGTACTTC. Translated: CASSFEGGLAAFPYEQYF.

The table lists this clonotype with many counts. V usage is TRBV7-9 and J usage is TRBJ2-7; unclear D gene. Germline V gives CDR1 SEHNR, CDR2 FQNEAQ (reference sequence). Trimming removed 5 bases at V and 3 bases at J, with 17 bases between. The CDR3 is made up of 15 amino acids. CDR3 bases: TGTGCCAGCAGCCAGAGCCGTGGGAAATTCTACGAGCAGTACTTC. It specifies CASSQSRGKFYEQYF.